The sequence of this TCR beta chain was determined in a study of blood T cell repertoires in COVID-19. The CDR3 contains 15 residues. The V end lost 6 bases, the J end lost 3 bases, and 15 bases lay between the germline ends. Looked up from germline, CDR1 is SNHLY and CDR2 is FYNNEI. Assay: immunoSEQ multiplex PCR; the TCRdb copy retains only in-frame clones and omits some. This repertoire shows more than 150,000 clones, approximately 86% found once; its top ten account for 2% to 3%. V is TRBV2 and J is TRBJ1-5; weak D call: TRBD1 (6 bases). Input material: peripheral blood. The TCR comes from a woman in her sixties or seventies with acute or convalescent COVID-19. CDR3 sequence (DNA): TGTGCCAGCAGGGGGGGGGCCCCAGACAATCAGCCCCAGCATTTT. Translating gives CASRGGAPDNQPQHF.